The 15 T cell receptor beta chains listed next were all sequenced from one sample in a study of sequential checkpoint blockade in melanoma. Treatment indicated: randomized to nivolumab then ipilimumab (arm A) or the reverse (arm B). Sequencing was performed with immunoSEQ multiplex PCR; in TCRdb, only in-frame clones are kept and a portion is missing. The sample holds about 13,000 clones; roughly four fifths are singletons and the top ten take about a quarter. This specimen was CD8+ T cells sorted from blood (inferred from file names), taken from a patient given nivolumab and ipilimumab in sequence. The receptors originated from a human donor with melanoma.

The J gene is TRBJ2-1, the V gene TRBV19; TRBD1 matches 8 bases. The germline gives CDR1 LNHDA, CDR2 SQIVND (reference sequence). The CDR3 consists of 16 residues. This CDR3 reads CASTRRPGGVTNEQFF. The CDR3 bases are TGTGCTTCGACTCGGAGGCCAGGGGGCGTAACCAATGAGCAGTTCTTC.

The V gene is TRBV2, the J gene TRBJ2-4, with a tentative D call TRBD2 (6 bases). The CDR3 is 15 amino acids. The germline CDR1 and CDR2 sequences are SNHLY and FYNNEI. Trimming removed 3 bases at V and 2 bases at J, with 11 bases between. The CDR3 nucleotides read TGTGCCAGCAGTGATGGGGGGAGAACCAAAAACATTCAGTACTTC. Residues: CASSDGGRTKNIQYF.

This clone has a single count. The V gene is TRBV9, the J gene TRBJ1-5; D is possibly TRBD1 (6 bases). Trimming left V 3 bases short and J 1 base short, with 11 bases between. This CDR3 spans 15 amino acids. Germline V lookup: CDR1 SGDLS, CDR2 YYNGEE. DNA of the CDR3: TGTGCCAGCAGCGAGGGGGACCGCAGCAATCAGCCCCAGCATTTT. The encoded protein is CASSEGDRSNQPQHF.

This clone showed up just once. This chain links TRBV15 with TRBJ1-1, with 8 bases fitting TRBD1. V lost 4 bases and J lost 5; bases outside the gene matches: 9. The CDR3 consists of 15 residues. Germline CDR1 LNHNV, CDR2 YYDKDF (reference sequence). Here the CDR3 reads CATSTRTGRETEAFF. The CDR3 DNA follows: TGTGCCACCAGCACCCGGACAGGGAGAGAGACTGAAGCTTTCTTT.

The V and J genes are TRBV15 and TRBJ1-4, with 11 bases identical to TRBD1. Per the germline V gene, CDR1 is LNHNV and CDR2 is YYDKDF (reference sequence). This CDR3 region has 15 residues. J lost 8 bases, V lost 1 base, and 3 bases had no gene match. CDR3 residues: CATSRVRTGGEKLFF. The CDR3 DNA reads as TGTGCCACCAGCAGAGTGAGGACAGGGGGCGAAAAACTGTTTTTT.

The CDR3 sequence: CASSEGDYGYTF. CDR3 in DNA: TGCGCCAGCAGTGAGGGAGACTATGGCTACACCTTC. V usage is TRBV10-2 and J usage is TRBJ1-2, with no clear D. V lost 2 bases and J lost 3, with 4 bases in between. The CDR3 consists of 12 residues. Germline V gives CDR1 WSHSY, CDR2 SAAADI.

Relative to its sample, this clone is medium-sized. The chain couples TRBV7-6 to TRBJ2-2, with a possible D match to TRBD1 (6 bases). Trimming removed 4 bases from V and 3 bases from J, with 12 bases in between. Per germline, CDR1 SGHVS and CDR2 FNYEAQ. The CDR3 runs 15 residues. CDR3 coding DNA: TGTGCCAGCAGCTCTTCGACAGGTTACACCGGGGAGCTGTTTTTT. Translating it yields CASSSSTGYTGELFF.

For this clone: At one end the junction does not follow the germline gene, possibly because of a read error. This chain joins TRBV7-7 and TRBJ2-1; tentative D call: TRBD1 (5 bases). CDR3 length: 15 amino acids. CDR1 SSHAT and CDR2 FNYEAQ come from the germline V gene (reference sequence). The CDR3 sequence: CASSDSRRGYNEQFF. The CDR3 DNA reads TGTGCTAGCAGCGACAGCAGGAGAGGCTACAATGAGCAGTTCTTC.

Relative to its sample, this clone is medium-sized. The chain is built from TRBV2 and TRBJ2-1; TRBD2 agrees at 10 bases. The CDR3 is made up of 14 amino acids. Trimming cost V 5 bases and J 7 bases; bases outside gene matches: 5. Germline V CDR1 and CDR2: SNHLY, FYNNEI. For the CDR3, the DNA is TGTGCCAGCAGTTCACCGGGACTAGCGAATGAGCAGTTCTTC. It is translated as CASSSPGLANEQFF.

This clone occurred once. The CDR3 DNA follows: TGTGCCAGCAGCCCAACAGGGTTCTCCTACGAGCAGTACTTC. It encodes CASSPTGFSYEQYF. This sequence joins TRBV7-3 and TRBJ2-7, with D possibly matching TRBD1 (6 bases). The CDR3 has 14 amino acids. Germline CDR1 SGHTA, CDR2 FQGTGA. Trimming took 5 bases from V and 0 from J, leaving 11 bases between them.

The J gene is TRBJ1-1, the V gene TRBV13; TRBD1 matches 9 bases. Germline CDR1 reads PRHDT; CDR2 reads FYEKMQ (reference sequence). Trimming at V came to 5 bases and at J to 4 bases, leaving 8 bases not matched to a gene. The CDR3 has 15 residues. The CDR3 protein is CASSPPTGGGTEAFF. CDR3 DNA sequence: TGTGCCAGCAGCCCACCGACAGGGGGAGGCACTGAAGCTTTCTTT.

The V and J genes are TRBV5-4 and TRBJ1-5; D is perhaps TRBD1 (6 bases). Germline V CDR1 and CDR2: SGHNT, YYREEE (reference sequence). The CDR3 length is 19 residues. The V and J ends lost 5 bases and 0 bases respectively, with 24 bases between them. CDR3 nucleotides: TGTGCCAGCAGTCACCACCGAAGGGGGACGGACACTAGCAATCAGCCCCAGCATTTT. Its protein product is CASSHHRRGTDTSNQPQHF.

The table lists this clone with a count of one. The V gene is TRBV27, the J gene TRBJ2-7, with 10 bases matching TRBD2. Unmatched junction bases numbered 7, after V lost 6 bases and J lost 2 bases. The germline CDR1 and CDR2 sequences are MNHEY and SMNVEV (reference sequence). The CDR3 consists of 15 residues. The CDR3 DNA reads as TGTGCCAGCAGCCCCACTAGCGGGATTACCTACGAGCAGTACTTC. Amino acids: CASSPTSGITYEQYF.

The chain recombines TRBV9 with TRBJ2-3, with 11 positions matching TRBD2. The length of the CDR3 is 18 residues. Unmatched junction bases numbered 13, after V lost 0 bases and J lost 7 bases. CDR1 SGDLS and CDR2 YYNGEE come from the germline V gene. The CDR3 here is CASSVAQLAGVHPHTQYF. CDR3 bases: TGTGCCAGCAGCGTAGCTCAACTAGCGGGGGTCCACCCGCATACGCAGTATTTT.

This chain joins TRBV4-2 and TRBJ2-7; TRBD2 matches at 8 bases. CDR1 is LGHNA and CDR2 is YNFKEQ in the germline V gene. Trimming took 0 bases from V and 2 from J; bases not matched to a gene: 3. This CDR3 contains 15 residues. This CDR3 is CASSQDPGGAYEQYF. The CDR3 DNA reads TGTGCCAGCAGCCAAGATCCGGGAGGGGCCTACGAGCAGTACTTC.